Listed here is a single T cell receptor (beta chain). Enrollees, about 18 to 100 years old, lived in fewer than 25 US areas. With 4 bases removed from V and 0 bases from J, the gap between germline ends came to 16 bases. The CDR3 is made up of 16 amino acids. Per germline, CDR1 SGDLS and CDR2 YYNGEE. This specimen belongs to a study of blood T cell repertoires in COVID-19. About the study: Sites across the United States, Italy and Spain contributed samples from acute and convalescent COVID-19.

In the original analysis: It was from reference gene primer amplification that nucleated cell counts were estimated. Sequencing used immunoSEQ multiplex PCR; TCRdb keeps in-frame clones, though not all of them. D and trimming come from the DNA, and the V and J calls and clone size come from that table. The data hold fewer than 350,000 clones, with approximately 91% observed a single time. J is TRBJ1-1 and V is TRBV9; D remains ambiguous. Sample: PBMCs or T cells enriched from blood (not recorded which). This receptor was taken from a woman aged 40 to 50 who had recovered from COVID-19. CDR3 sequence (DNA): TGTGCCAGCAGCTCGACGGGCGGAGGGTTGAACACTGAAGCTTTCTTT. Translating it yields CASSSTGGGLNTEAFF.